Detailed here is one TCR beta chain. Its cognate antigen is unknown. Assay used: immunoSEQ multiplex PCR; TCRdb lists only in-frame clones, some missing. The repertoire holds 80,000 to 100,000 clones, with roughly nine tenths as singletons. The study sampled blood at baseline, cycle 4 day 1, and cycle 7 day 1. CDR1 and CDR2 from the germline V gene are SNHLY and FYNNEI. The CDR3 is 14 amino acids. The V and J ends lost 6 bases and 2 bases respectively, with 13 bases between them. These data come from a study of OX40 agonist ivuxolimab in advanced cancers. Regarding the study as a whole: The study observed clonal expansion of CD4+ and CD8+ blood T cells by week 6 at 0.1 to 3.0 mg/kg.

The specimen was CD4+ or CD8+ T cells sorted from blood, collected in a trial of the OX40 agonist ivuxolimab. This chain links TRBV2 with TRBJ1-1; possibly TRBD1 for D (5 bases). This receptor was identified in an adult with an advanced solid tumor such as melanoma, head and neck, liver or kidney cancer. The CDR3 loop is CASRTGTVNTEAFF. The CDR3 DNA sequence: TGTGCCAGCAGAACCGGGACGGTCAACACTGAAGCTTTCTTT. Filled out from reference TRBV2 and TRBJ1-1, the complete variable domain reads EPEVTQTPSHQVTQMGQEVILRCVPISNHLYFYWYRQILGQKVEFLVSFYNNEISEKSEIFDDQFSVERPDGSNFTLKIRSTKLEDSAMYFCASRTGTVNTEAFFGQGTRLTVV.